This record concerns one TCR beta chain sequence. The sample originates from a study of immune characterization of retroperitoneal liposarcoma. TCRdb re-called the PCR reads through MiXCR, storing one row per CDR3 protein. Altogether 9,000 to 10,000 distinct CDR3 sequences are present, around a quarter being singletons, with the ten largest covering over 7%. Sequenced: tumor tissue. This sequence originates from a male donor with retroperitoneal liposarcoma.

The CDR3 here is CASSFLDEQFF. As DNA, the CDR3 is TGTGCCAGCAGTTTTTTGGATGAGCAGTTCTTC. The chain uses TRBV6-1 and TRBJ2-1; D not certain. This CDR3 is 11 amino acids long. The germline gives CDR1 MNHNS, CDR2 SASEGT. V was clipped by 5 bases and J by 8 bases, with 7 bases between them.